This is a list of T cell receptor beta chains from one sample in a study of blood T cell repertoires in COVID-19. Method: immunoSEQ multiplex PCR; TCRdb's copy keeps in-frame clones and lacks some. There are 200,000 to 250,000 clones in the sample; around 86% occur only once, and around 4% lies in the top ten. The specimen was PBMCs or T cells enriched from blood (not recorded which). These receptors were collected from a woman aged 40 to 55 with acute COVID-19. CDR3s include the opening cysteine and the closing phenylalanine or tryptophan. The D gene is left open where the match is weak. A row's size may be missing; if present it is once, few, many or a size class.

abundance: NA; d_gene: NA; j_gene: TRBJ2-3; v_gene: TRBV28; CDR3aa: CASSSPHGDTQYF; CDR3nt: TGTGCCAGCAGTTCCCCCCACGGAGATACGCAGTATTTT
abundance: NA; d_gene: NA; j_gene: TRBJ2-3; v_gene: TRBV7-9; CDR3aa: CASSLRGRRGRTDTQYF; CDR3nt: TGTGCCAGCAGCTTACGGGGGAGGCGCGGGCGCACAGATACGCAGTATTTT
abundance: NA; d_gene: TRBD2; j_gene: TRBJ2-3; v_gene: TRBV7-3; CDR3aa: CASSPPGLNTQYF; CDR3nt: TGTGCCAGCAGCCCCCCGGGACTAAATACGCAGTATTTT
abundance: NA; d_gene: NA; j_gene: TRBJ1-4; v_gene: TRBV6-6; CDR3aa: CASSEFIPTNEKLFF; CDR3nt: TGTGCCAGCAGTGAGTTCATACCAACTAATGAAAAACTGTTTTTT
abundance: NA; d_gene: TRBD1; j_gene: TRBJ1-2; v_gene: TRBV28; CDR3aa: CASSGDRGRVYGYTF; CDR3nt: TGTGCCAGCAGTGGAGACAGGGGGCGGGTCTATGGCTACACCTTC
abundance: NA; d_gene: TRBD2; j_gene: TRBJ2-7; v_gene: TRBV27; CDR3aa: CASSPDSGWLPTSGFSYEQYF; CDR3nt: TGTGCCAGCAGCCCCGACTCCGGCTGGCTTCCTACTAGCGGGTTCTCCTACGAGCAGTACTTC
abundance: once; d_gene: TRBD1; j_gene: TRBJ2-7; v_gene: TRBV7-7; CDR3aa: CASSEGQGALDEQYF; CDR3nt: TGTGCCAGCAGCGAAGGACAGGGGGCATTAGACGAGCAGTACTTC
abundance: NA; d_gene: TRBD1; j_gene: TRBJ1-1; v_gene: TRBV7-3; CDR3aa: CASSSGQAGTEAFF; CDR3nt: TGTGCCAGCAGCTCCGGACAGGCAGGGACTGAAGCTTTCTTT
abundance: once; d_gene: TRBD1; j_gene: TRBJ1-5; v_gene: TRBV19; CDR3aa: CASSPGQGVRPQHF; CDR3nt: TGTGCCAGTAGTCCGGGACAGGGGGTTCGGCCCCAGCATTTT
abundance: NA; d_gene: NA; j_gene: TRBJ1-2; v_gene: TRBV30; CDR3aa: CAWSVRGFGGYTF; CDR3nt: TGTGCCTGGAGTGTACGAGGTTTTGGGGGCTACACCTTC
abundance: NA; d_gene: NA; j_gene: TRBJ2-2; v_gene: TRBV19; CDR3aa: CASTWRGKGSGELFF; CDR3nt: TGTGCCAGTACCTGGCGTGGGAAGGGGTCGGGGGAGCTGTTTTTT
abundance: NA; d_gene: NA; j_gene: TRBJ2-5; v_gene: TRBV5-1; CDR3aa: CASSLGSPQETQYF; CDR3nt: TGCGCCAGCAGCTTAGGGAGTCCCCAAGAGACCCAGTACTTC
abundance: NA; d_gene: TRBD2; j_gene: TRBJ2-1; v_gene: TRBV19; CDR3aa: CASSLLAGGPNEQFF; CDR3nt: TGTGCCAGTAGCCTACTAGCGGGAGGGCCCAATGAGCAGTTCTTC
abundance: NA; d_gene: TRBD2; j_gene: TRBJ2-1; v_gene: TRBV27; CDR3aa: CASSLGGSSGYNEQFF; CDR3nt: TGTGCCAGCAGTTTGGGCGGGAGTAGCGGCTACAATGAGCAGTTCTTC
abundance: NA; d_gene: NA; j_gene: TRBJ2-7; v_gene: TRBV5-1; CDR3aa: CASSLGGGYEQYF; CDR3nt: TGCGCCAGCAGCTTGGGGGGCGGCTACGAGCAGTACTTC
abundance: NA; d_gene: NA; j_gene: TRBJ1-1; v_gene: TRBV7-3; CDR3aa: CASSLSSNTEAFF; CDR3nt: TGTGCCAGCAGCTTATCGAGCAACACTGAAGCTTTCTTT
abundance: NA; d_gene: TRBD2; j_gene: TRBJ2-1; v_gene: TRBV15; CDR3aa: CATSTFTSGRENEQFF; CDR3nt: TGTGCCACCAGCACCTTTACTAGCGGGAGGGAAAATGAGCAGTTCTTC
abundance: NA; d_gene: NA; j_gene: TRBJ1-6; v_gene: TRBV7-2; CDR3aa: CASSSQLNSPLHF; CDR3nt: TGTGCCAGCAGCTCCCAGTTAAATTCACCCCTCCACTTT
abundance: NA; d_gene: NA; j_gene: TRBJ2-7; v_gene: TRBV28; CDR3aa: CASSLSQGSYEQYF; CDR3nt: TGTGCCAGCAGTTTATCGCAGGGTTCCTACGAGCAGTACTTC
abundance: once; d_gene: NA; j_gene: TRBJ2-5; v_gene: TRBV10-2; CDR3aa: CASSDLKTQYF; CDR3nt: TGCGCCAGCAGTGACCTAAAAACCCAGTACTTC
abundance: NA; d_gene: NA; j_gene: TRBJ1-6; v_gene: TRBV11-3; CDR3aa: CASSPSEVGRTYNSPLHF; CDR3nt: TGTGCCAGCAGCCCTTCCGAAGTAGGGAGGACCTATAATTCACCCCTCCACTTT
abundance: NA; d_gene: NA; j_gene: TRBJ2-7; v_gene: TRBV10-3; CDR3aa: CAISVRDEQYF; CDR3nt: TGTGCCATCAGTGTTCGGGACGAGCAGTACTTC
abundance: NA; d_gene: NA; j_gene: TRBJ1-1; v_gene: TRBV28; CDR3aa: CASSLARGNTEAFF; CDR3nt: TGTGCCAGCAGTTTAGCCAGGGGGAACACTGAAGCTTTCTTT
abundance: NA; d_gene: NA; j_gene: TRBJ1-5; v_gene: TRBV12-5; CDR3aa: CASGLANQPQHF; CDR3nt: TGTGCTAGTGGTTTGGCTAATCAGCCCCAGCATTTT
abundance: NA; d_gene: NA; j_gene: TRBJ2-2; v_gene: TRBV4-3; CDR3aa: CASSRGSLLFTGELFF; CDR3nt: TGCGCCAGCAGCCGTGGATCATTACTATTCACCGGGGAGCTGTTTTTT
abundance: NA; d_gene: TRBD1; j_gene: TRBJ1-5; v_gene: TRBV6-2/TRBV6-3; CDR3aa: CASSYSTGGQPQHF; CDR3nt: TGTGCCAGCAGTTACTCGACAGGGGGGCAGCCCCAGCATTTT
abundance: once; d_gene: TRBD2; j_gene: TRBJ2-7; v_gene: TRBV7-6; CDR3aa: CASSLTSETYEQYF; CDR3nt: TGTGCCAGCAGTCTGACTAGCGAAACCTACGAGCAGTACTTC
abundance: few; d_gene: TRBD1; j_gene: TRBJ1-3; v_gene: TRBV6-5; CDR3aa: CASSYSTGQGANTIYF; CDR3nt: TGTGCCAGCAGTTACTCGACCGGACAGGGGGCGAACACCATATATTTT
abundance: NA; d_gene: NA; j_gene: TRBJ2-7; v_gene: TRBV7-8; CDR3aa: CASSFGGGSGYEQYF; CDR3nt: TGTGCCAGCAGCTTTGGGGGCGGGAGCGGATACGAGCAGTACTTC
abundance: NA; d_gene: TRBD1; j_gene: TRBJ1-2; v_gene: TRBV28; CDR3aa: CASSSGQEKGYTF; CDR3nt: TGTGCCAGCAGTTCCGGACAGGAGAAAGGCTACACCTTC
abundance: NA; d_gene: TRBD1; j_gene: TRBJ1-2; v_gene: TRBV10-2; CDR3aa: CASTVRQGAPGYTF; CDR3nt: TGCGCCAGCACGGTCAGACAGGGGGCGCCTGGCTACACCTTC
abundance: once; d_gene: NA; j_gene: TRBJ1-2; v_gene: TRBV5-6; CDR3aa: CASSLTGFGGYTF; CDR3nt: TGTGCCAGCAGCTTGACAGGGTTTGGGGGATACACCTTC
abundance: once; d_gene: TRBD2; j_gene: TRBJ2-7; v_gene: TRBV7-2; CDR3aa: CASSSVAGGYYEQYF; CDR3nt: TGTGCCAGCAGCTCCGTAGCGGGAGGCTACTACGAGCAGTACTTC
abundance: NA; d_gene: TRBD1; j_gene: TRBJ2-7; v_gene: TRBV27; CDR3aa: CASSSNRDRGYEQYF; CDR3nt: TGTGCCAGCAGTTCCAATCGGGACAGGGGTTACGAGCAGTACTTC
abundance: NA; d_gene: NA; j_gene: TRBJ2-5; v_gene: TRBV7-6; CDR3aa: CASSPDLLAVQETQYF; CDR3nt: TGTGCCAGCAGCCCGGATTTATTAGCGGTCCAAGAGACCCAGTACTTC
abundance: NA; d_gene: NA; j_gene: TRBJ1-5; v_gene: TRBV2; CDR3aa: CASSEQGPPGPQHF; CDR3nt: TGTGCCAGCAGTGAACAGGGCCCCCCAGGGCCCCAGCATTTT
abundance: NA; d_gene: TRBD1; j_gene: TRBJ2-2; v_gene: TRBV29-1; CDR3aa: CSVDRKGTGELFF; CDR3nt: TGCAGCGTGGACAGGAAAGGGACCGGGGAGCTGTTTTTT
abundance: NA; d_gene: NA; j_gene: TRBJ2-7; v_gene: TRBV30; CDR3aa: CAWSNGGDEQYF; CDR3nt: TGTGCCTGGAGTAACGGAGGGGACGAGCAGTACTTC
abundance: NA; d_gene: NA; j_gene: TRBJ1-5; v_gene: TRBV19; CDR3aa: CASSIEGTLSNQPQHF; CDR3nt: TGTGCCAGTAGTATAGAAGGGACACTTAGCAATCAGCCCCAGCATTTT
abundance: NA; d_gene: TRBD2; j_gene: TRBJ2-3; v_gene: TRBV9; CDR3aa: CASSGGPGLAGTRGTDTQYF; CDR3nt: TGTGCCAGCAGCGGAGGACCGGGACTAGCGGGAACGAGAGGCACAGATACGCAGTATTTT
abundance: NA; d_gene: NA; j_gene: TRBJ1-2; v_gene: TRBV6-4; CDR3aa: CASSPGLANYGYTF; CDR3nt: TGTGCCAGCAGCCCCGGGTTAGCTAACTATGGCTACACCTTC
abundance: NA; d_gene: TRBD1; j_gene: TRBJ1-2; v_gene: TRBV3-1/TRBV3-2; CDR3aa: CASSQPGTGEGNGYTF; CDR3nt: TGTGCCAGCAGCCAACCAGGGACAGGGGAGGGTAATGGCTACACCTTC
abundance: NA; d_gene: NA; j_gene: TRBJ2-7; v_gene: TRBV6-5; CDR3aa: CASSLGGGGFYEQYF; CDR3nt: TGTGCCAGCAGTCTGGGAGGTGGGGGGTTTTACGAGCAGTACTTC
abundance: NA; d_gene: TRBD1; j_gene: TRBJ2-2; v_gene: TRBV3-1/TRBV3-2; CDR3aa: CASSARAGGGDTGELFF; CDR3nt: TGTGCCAGCAGCGCCCGAGCAGGGGGCGGCGACACCGGGGAGCTGTTTTTT
abundance: NA; d_gene: TRBD2; j_gene: TRBJ2-7; v_gene: TRBV2; CDR3aa: CASSGGGGKYEQYF; CDR3nt: TGTGCCAGCAGTGGGGGGGGAGGCAAATACGAGCAGTACTTC
abundance: NA; d_gene: NA; j_gene: TRBJ2-1; v_gene: TRBV27; CDR3aa: CASSPGPYNEQFF; CDR3nt: TGTGCCAGCTCCCCAGGTCCTTACAATGAGCAGTTCTTC
abundance: NA; d_gene: NA; j_gene: TRBJ1-1; v_gene: TRBV3-1/TRBV3-2; CDR3aa: CASSHRQRNTEAFF; CDR3nt: TGTGCCAGCAGCCACCGACAGCGGAACACTGAAGCTTTCTTT
abundance: NA; d_gene: NA; j_gene: TRBJ1-1; v_gene: TRBV2; CDR3aa: CAATGTEAFF; CDR3nt: TGTGCCGCGACAGGCACTGAAGCTTTCTTT
abundance: NA; d_gene: NA; j_gene: TRBJ1-5; v_gene: TRBV9; CDR3aa: CASSSDQGVGNQPQHF; CDR3nt: TGTGCCAGCAGCTCCGACCAGGGTGTTGGCAATCAGCCCCAGCATTTT
abundance: NA; d_gene: NA; j_gene: TRBJ1-3; v_gene: TRBV28; CDR3aa: CASSFGDRSGNTIYF; CDR3nt: TGTGCCAGCAGTTTTGGAGACCGCTCTGGAAACACCATATATTTT
abundance: NA; d_gene: NA; j_gene: TRBJ2-7; v_gene: TRBV3-1/TRBV3-2; CDR3aa: CASSHRVGYEQYF; CDR3nt: TGTGCCAGCAGCCACAGGGTCGGGTACGAGCAGTACTTC
abundance: NA; d_gene: TRBD1; j_gene: TRBJ1-6; v_gene: TRBV27; CDR3aa: CASSLSGQGANNSPLHF; CDR3nt: TGTGCCAGCAGTTTATCCGGACAGGGGGCTAATAATTCACCCCTCCACTTT
abundance: NA; d_gene: NA; j_gene: TRBJ2-5; v_gene: TRBV18; CDR3aa: CASSPATGQETQYF; CDR3nt: TGTGCCAGCTCACCAGCTACAGGGCAGGAGACCCAGTACTTC
abundance: NA; d_gene: TRBD2; j_gene: TRBJ2-5; v_gene: TRBV7-9; CDR3aa: CASSLGTSGSTKTQYF; CDR3nt: TGTGCCAGCAGCTTGGGGACTAGCGGGAGTACGAAGACCCAGTACTTC
abundance: NA; d_gene: TRBD2; j_gene: TRBJ2-7; v_gene: TRBV11-3; CDR3aa: CASSLESGTSIDEQYF; CDR3nt: TGTGCCAGCAGCTTAGAATCCGGGACTAGCATCGACGAGCAGTACTTC